Listed here are 15 T cell receptor beta chains from one sample, sequenced in a study of shared T cell receptors in the human thymus. Assay: immunoSEQ multiplex PCR; the TCRdb copy retains only in-frame clones and omits some. Among hundreds of thousands of clones listed, more than 75% were seen once. These records were also assigned to another study, of human thymus T cells.

The sequencing sample was made of thymocytes. These receptor sequences come from a boy under two years old with a congenital heart defect.

This clone was observed a single time. The chain recombines TRBV10-3 with TRBJ1-1; tentatively, D is TRBD1 (6 bases). This CDR3 is built from 13 residues. The V and J ends lost 6 bases and 5 bases respectively, with 13 bases between them. Per the germline V gene, CDR1 is ENHRY and CDR2 is SYGVKD. The CDR3 nucleotides are TGTGCCATCAGGGGGACATCCCTAACTGAAGCTTTCTTT. It specifies CAIRGTSLTEAFF.

The chain carries TRBV28 and TRBJ2-7; the match to TRBD1 covers 8 bases. The trim removed 5 bases at V and 0 bases at J, leaving 3 bases unmatched. The CDR3 covers 14 residues. CDR1 and CDR2 (germline): MDHEN, SYDVKM. This CDR3 reads CASSGQGSSYEQYF. CDR3 coding DNA: TGTGCCAGCAGTGGACAGGGAAGCTCCTACGAGCAGTACTTC.

The gene calls are TRBV5-5 and TRBJ1-2; the D is unclear. CDR1 SGHKS and CDR2 YYEKEE come from the germline V gene (reference sequence). The CDR3 length is 15 residues. Trimming removed 1 base from V and 4 bases from J, with 14 bases in between. The chain's CDR3 is CASSLYTSACYGYTF. The CDR3 nucleotides read TGTGCCAGCAGCTTGTATACTAGCGCCTGCTATGGCTACACCTTC.

This chain connects TRBV6-1 to TRBJ1-4, with 7 bases fitting TRBD1. CDR1 is MNHNS, CDR2 SASEGT, per germline. Losses at the gene ends were 5 bases for V and 7 bases for J; bases not matched to a gene: 7. The CDR3 runs to 14 residues. The CDR3 region has the DNA TGTGCCAGCAGTCCACAGGGGTTTTCTGAAAAACTGTTTTTT. It specifies CASSPQGFSEKLFF.

V gene TRBV18 combines with J gene TRBJ1-1; 8 positions match TRBD1. In germline, CDR1 is KGHSH, CDR2 LQKENI. V lost 4 bases to trimming and J lost 1 base; unmatched junction nucleotides: 11. The CDR3 has 17 amino acids. CDR3 nucleotide sequence: TGTGCCAGCTCACTCCTCGGCAGGGGGCAGGCGAACACTGAAGCTTTCTTT. This translates into CASSLLGRGQANTEAFF.

The chain is built from TRBV29-1 and TRBJ2-5; 13 nucleotides agree with TRBD2. Germline loops: CDR1 SQVTM, CDR2 ANQGSEA. The CDR3 is 19 residues long. The junction had 18 bases not matched to a gene; V was cut back by 4 bases and J by 4 bases. CDR3: CSVVPRLPWTSGSGETQYF. The DNA for the CDR3 is TGCAGCGTTGTGCCCCGTTTGCCATGGACTAGCGGGAGCGGAGAGACCCAGTACTTC. The full variable domain, rest sourced from reference TRBV29-1 and TRBJ2-5, is SAVISQKPSRDICQRGTSLTIQCQVDSQVTMMFWYRQQPGQSLTLIATANQGSEATYESGFVIDKFPISRPNLTFSTLTVSNMSPEDSSIYLCSVVPRLPWTSGSGETQYFGPGTRLLVL.

This clone has only one observation. The V and J genes are TRBV7-9 and TRBJ2-7; D is possibly TRBD2 (5 bases). Germline CDR1 and CDR2: SEHNR and FQNEAQ (reference sequence). This CDR3 contains 17 residues. V was trimmed by 4 bases and J by 0 bases, leaving 19 bases between them. The CDR3 coding sequence is TGTGCCAGCAGCTCGGGGAGCATTGGGGTGTCCTCCTACGAGCAGTACTTC. Protein product: CASSSGSIGVSSYEQYF. Filled out from reference TRBV7-9 and TRBJ2-7, the complete variable domain reads DTGVSQNPRHKITKRGQNVTFRCDPISEHNRLYWYRQTLGQGPEFLTYFQNEAQLEKSRLLSDRFSAERPKGSFSTLEIQRTEQGDSAMYLCASSSGSIGVSSYEQYFGPGTRLTVT.

The chain couples TRBV20-1 to TRBJ1-2, with D perhaps matching TRBD1 (6 bases). The CDR3 extends over 11 amino acids. V gave up 6 bases and J gave up 10 bases, with 15 bases separating them. CDR1 is DFQATT and CDR2 is SNEGSKA in the germline V gene (reference sequence). For the CDR3, the DNA is TGCAGTGCAACTACAGGGTCGGACTACACCTTC. As protein: CSATTGSDYTF.

The chain is built from TRBV5-1 and TRBJ2-3, with a possible D match to TRBD2 (6 bases). The CDR3 sequence is 21 residues long. The V end lost 4 bases, the J end lost 8 bases, and 38 bases lay between the germline ends. CDR1 is SGHRS, CDR2 YFSETQ, per germline. The CDR3 here is CASSITGLPGLNLPSPGTQYF. CDR3 sequence (DNA): TGCGCCAGCAGCATAACGGGGTTACCGGGACTCAACCTCCCTAGCCCCGGTACGCAGTATTTT.

This rearrangement joins TRBV18 to TRBJ2-2, with 10 bases aligning to TRBD2. This CDR3 spans 16 amino acids. Germline assignment: CDR1 KGHSH and CDR2 LQKENI. Trimming removed 5 bases from V and 3 bases from J; junction bases left unmatched: 6. CDR3 DNA: TGTGCCAGCTCAGTTAGCGGGAGGCGTTACACCGGGGAGCTGTTTTTT. Protein: CASSVSGRRYTGELFF.

The gene calls are TRBV28 and TRBJ1-1; possible D gene TRBD1, 6 bases. V lost 4 bases and J 6 bases, leaving 6 bases between the germline ends. Germline V CDR1 and CDR2: MDHEN, SYDVKM. The CDR3 is 11 residues long. In DNA form, the CDR3 reads TGTGCCAGCAGTTGGGGGCCTGAAGCTTTCTTT. This translates into CASSWGPEAFF. Full variable domain (outside the CDR3, taken from reference TRBV28 and TRBJ1-1): DVKVTQSSRYLVKRTGEKVFLECVQDMDHENMFWYRQDPGLGLRLIYFSYDVKMKEKGDIPEGYSVSREKKERFSLILESASTNQTSMYLCASSWGPEAFFGQGTRLTVV.

In DNA form, the CDR3 reads TGTGCCAGCAGCGTACCGTCCCCCTCTCTAGCGGGGGAACCCACAGATACGCAGTATTTT. Its translation is CASSVPSPSLAGEPTDTQYF. The chain employs TRBV9 and TRBJ2-3; 10 positions agree with TRBD2. This CDR3 comprises 20 residues. V dropped 1 base and J dropped 2; count of bases not matched to a gene: 16. Per germline, CDR1 SGDLS and CDR2 YYNGEE.

The J gene is TRBJ2-3, the V gene TRBV5-1; 14 positions match TRBD2. This CDR3 is built from 18 residues. CDR1 SGHRS and CDR2 YFSETQ come from the germline V gene. The ends lost 1 base at V and 7 bases at J; junction bases unmatched: 11. CDR3 protein: CASSLSPTTSGGANTQYF. The CDR3 DNA sequence: TGCGCCAGCAGCTTGTCCCCTACGACTAGCGGGGGGGCAAATACGCAGTATTTT.

This chain uses TRBV4-3 with TRBJ2-1, with 7 bases lining up with TRBD2. The CDR3 is 20 amino acids. Germline lookup yields CDR1 LGHNA and CDR2 YSLEER. V shed 0 bases and J 0 bases; nucleotides not matched to a gene: 14. In DNA form, the CDR3 reads TGCGCCAGCAGCCAAGATAGGGGAGGTCAAGCGGGGAACTCCTACAATGAGCAGTTCTTC. Residues: CASSQDRGGQAGNSYNEQFF.

V is TRBV27 and J is TRBJ2-7, with 7 bases aligning to TRBD2. The germline V gene has CDR1 MNHEY and CDR2 SMNVEV (reference sequence). Losses at the gene ends were 7 bases for V and 6 bases for J; bases not matched to a gene: 15. This CDR3 comprises 15 residues. The CDR3 region is CASISGGLQPREQYF. The CDR3 nucleotides are TGTGCCAGCATTTCCGGGGGACTACAACCACGCGAGCAGTACTTC.